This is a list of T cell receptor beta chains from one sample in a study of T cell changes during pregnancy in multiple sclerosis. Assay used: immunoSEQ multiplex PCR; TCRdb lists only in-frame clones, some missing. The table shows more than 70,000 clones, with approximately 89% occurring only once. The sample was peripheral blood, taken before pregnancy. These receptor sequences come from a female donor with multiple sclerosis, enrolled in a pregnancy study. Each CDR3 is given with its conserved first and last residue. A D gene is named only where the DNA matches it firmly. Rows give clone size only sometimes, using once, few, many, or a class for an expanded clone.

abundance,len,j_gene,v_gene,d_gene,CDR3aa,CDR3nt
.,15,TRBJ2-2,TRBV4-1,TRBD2,CASSQGLAGVGELFF,TGCGCCAGCAGCCAAGGCCTAGCGGGAGTAGGGGAGCTGTTTTTT
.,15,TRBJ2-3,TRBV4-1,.,CASSQTDIAPDTQYF,TGCGCCAGCAGCCAAACGGACATAGCCCCCGATACGCAGTATTTT
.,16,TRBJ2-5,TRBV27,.,CASTPMGRGVQETQYF,TGTGCCAGCACGCCCATGGGCAGGGGGGTACAAGAGACCCAGTACTTC
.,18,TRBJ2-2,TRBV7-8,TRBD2,CASSPAGRGGRRTGELFF,TGTGCCAGCAGCCCGGCCGGGCGGGGGGGTCGAAGGACCGGGGAGCTGTTTTTT
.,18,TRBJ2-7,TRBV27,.,CASSLYGRAPYSLYEQYF,TGTGCCAGCAGTTTATACGGGAGAGCACCCTACTCTCTCTACGAGCAGTACTTC
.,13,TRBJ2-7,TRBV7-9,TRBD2,CASSRSGGGEQYF,TGTGCCAGCAGCCGTAGCGGGGGAGGCGAGCAGTACTTC
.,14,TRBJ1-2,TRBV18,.,CASSPPGRDYGYTF,TGTGCCAGCTCACCACCCGGCAGGGACTATGGCTACACCTTC
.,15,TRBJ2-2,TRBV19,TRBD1,CASRGRTGGTGELFF,TGTGCCAGTAGGGGTAGGACAGGGGGAACCGGGGAGCTGTTTTTT
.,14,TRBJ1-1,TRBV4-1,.,CASSQRQRTTEAFF,TGCGCCAGCAGCCAACGACAGCGTACGACTGAAGCTTTCTTT
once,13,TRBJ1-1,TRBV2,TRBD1,CASRRQGGTEAFF,TGTGCCAGCAGGAGACAGGGTGGGACTGAAGCTTTCTTT
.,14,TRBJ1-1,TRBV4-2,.,CASSQDLEYTEAFF,TGTGCCAGCAGCCAAGATCTTGAGTACACTGAAGCTTTCTTT
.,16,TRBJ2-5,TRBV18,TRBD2,CASSPQRLAGQETQYF,TGTGCCAGCTCACCTCAAAGACTAGCGGGGCAAGAGACCCAGTACTTC
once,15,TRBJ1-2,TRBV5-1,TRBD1,CASSSSTGLSYGYTF,TGCGCCAGCAGCTCTTCGACAGGGCTGAGCTATGGCTACACCTTC
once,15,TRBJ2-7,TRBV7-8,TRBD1,CASSQSGTGGYEQYF,TGTGCCAGCAGCCAATCCGGGACAGGGGGGTACGAGCAGTACTTC
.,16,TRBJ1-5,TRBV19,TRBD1,CASTIRQGSGNQPQHF,TGTGCCAGTACCATTAGACAGGGCTCAGGCAATCAGCCCCAGCATTTT
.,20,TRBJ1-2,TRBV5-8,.,CASSLDRVPGRWIGNYGYTF,TGTGCCAGCAGCTTGGACCGCGTGCCAGGGAGGTGGATTGGGAACTATGGCTACACCTTC
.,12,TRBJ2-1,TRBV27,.,CASSFIGNEQFF,TGTGCCAGCAGTTTCATCGGGAATGAGCAGTTCTTC
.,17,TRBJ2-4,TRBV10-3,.,CAISDGTKRLPGNIQYF,TGTGCCATCAGTGATGGGACAAAGAGGCTCCCGGGCAACATTCAGTACTTC
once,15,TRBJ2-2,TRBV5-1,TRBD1,CASNSGTANTGELFF,TGCGCCAGCAACTCCGGGACAGCGAACACCGGGGAGCTGTTTTTT
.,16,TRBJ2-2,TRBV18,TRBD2,CASSPGRATITGELFF,TGTGCCAGCTCACCCGGGAGGGCGACTATTACCGGGGAGCTGTTTTTT
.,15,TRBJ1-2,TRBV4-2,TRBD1,CASSQETGGVYGYTF,TGTGCCAGCAGCCAAGAGACAGGGGGAGTCTATGGCTACACCTTC
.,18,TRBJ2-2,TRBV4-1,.,CASSQDGKTRTKIGELFF,TGCGCCAGCAGCCAAGATGGCAAGACTAGGACAAAAATAGGGGAGCTGTTTTTT
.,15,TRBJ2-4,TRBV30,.,CAWRGRRGAKNIQYF,TGTGCCTGGAGGGGTCGGCGGGGAGCCAAAAACATTCAGTACTTC
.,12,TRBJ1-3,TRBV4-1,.,CASGTGGNTIYF,TGCGCCAGCGGTACAGGGGGAAACACCATATATTTT
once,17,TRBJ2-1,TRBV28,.,CASSFSGGQYSYNEQFF,TGTGCCAGCAGTTTCTCAGGAGGGCAGTACTCCTACAATGAGCAGTTCTTC
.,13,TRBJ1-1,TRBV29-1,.,CSVLRAENTEAFF,TGCAGCGTTTTGAGGGCAGAGAACACTGAAGCTTTCTTT
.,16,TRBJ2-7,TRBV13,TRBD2,CASSLRLAGSSYGQYF,TGTGCCAGCAGCTTACGGCTAGCGGGTAGCTCCTACGGGCAGTACTTC
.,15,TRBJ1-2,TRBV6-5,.,CASSYSQERPYGYTF,TGTGCCAGCAGTTACTCGCAGGAGCGGCCCTATGGCTACACCTTC
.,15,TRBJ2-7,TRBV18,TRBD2,CASSRPGLGAYEQYF,TGTGCCAGCTCACGGCCGGGACTAGGGGCCTACGAGCAGTACTTC
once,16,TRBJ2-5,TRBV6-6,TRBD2,CASSPHPSGRSETQYF,TGTGCCAGCAGTCCACACCCTAGCGGGAGGTCAGAGACCCAGTACTTC
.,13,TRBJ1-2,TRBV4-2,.,CASSHGQNYGYTF,TGTGCCAGCAGCCATGGACAAAACTATGGCTACACCTTC
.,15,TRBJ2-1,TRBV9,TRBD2,CASSVEAGDHYEQFF,TGTGCCAGCAGCGTAGAAGCGGGAGATCACTATGAGCAGTTCTTC
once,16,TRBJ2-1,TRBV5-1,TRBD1,CASSTGPGGGYNEQFF,TGCGCCAGCAGCACAGGTCCAGGGGGCGGGTACAATGAGCAGTTCTTC
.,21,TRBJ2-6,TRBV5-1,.,CASSTKELDRNFFSGANVLTF,TGCGCCAGCAGCACCAAAGAACTTGACAGGAACTTTTTCTCTGGGGCCAACGTCCTGACTTTC
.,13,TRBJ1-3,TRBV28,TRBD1,CAIAGTGGTTIYF,TGTGCCATCGCCGGGACAGGGGGCACCACCATATATTTT
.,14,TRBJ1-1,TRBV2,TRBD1,CASRGTGGMRGAFF,TGTGCCAGCAGAGGGACAGGGGGCATGAGAGGGGCTTTCTTT